This TCR beta chain emerged from a study of Graves' ophthalmopathy and Graves' hyperthyroidism. The diagnosis combined clinical symptoms, thyroxine, TRAb, thyroid ultrasound and orbital computed tomography scans. From RNA, the CDR3 regions of TCR beta chains were amplified and sequenced. First-round RT-PCR with HTBI primers preceded a second-round multiplex PCR. MiXCR, run by TCRdb on the multiplex PCR reads, gives a single entry per CDR3 protein. The repertoire has 230,000 or so distinct CDR3 sequences, less than 55% of them found once; the top ten carry about 45%. V lost 5 bases, J lost 3 bases, and 8 bases stayed unmatched. The CDR3 has 14 residues. CDR1 and CDR2 from the germline V gene are DFQATT and SNEGSKA (reference sequence). Study-wide findings and caveats: Ophthalmopathy cases were distinguished from stable hyperthyroidism by a 13-signature model, reaching approximately 88% sensitivity and approximately 83% specificity. Also, most clonotypes expanded in the thyroid above 0.001 frequency appeared in blood.

This clonotype was counted only a few times. Its cognate antigen is unknown. The chain links TRBV20-1 to TRBJ2-7; 9 bases agree with TRBD2. The source is an adult man with Graves' ophthalmopathy. Sequencing used peripheral blood. The CDR3 here is CSAPRGAGGYEQYF. The CDR3 nucleotides read TGCAGTGCTCCCCGGGGAGCGGGAGGCTACGAGCAGTACTTC.